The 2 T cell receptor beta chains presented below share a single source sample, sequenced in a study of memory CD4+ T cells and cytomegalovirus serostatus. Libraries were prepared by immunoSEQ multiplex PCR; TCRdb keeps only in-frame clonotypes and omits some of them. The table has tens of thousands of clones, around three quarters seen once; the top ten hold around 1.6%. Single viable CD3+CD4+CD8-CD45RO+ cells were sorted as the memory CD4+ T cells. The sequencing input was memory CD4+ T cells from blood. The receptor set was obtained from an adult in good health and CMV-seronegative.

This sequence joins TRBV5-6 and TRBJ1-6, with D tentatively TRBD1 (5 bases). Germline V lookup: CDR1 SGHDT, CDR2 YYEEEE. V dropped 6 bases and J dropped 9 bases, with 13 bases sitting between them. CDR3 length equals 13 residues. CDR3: CASTTTQGSPLHF. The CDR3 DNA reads TGTGCCAGCACCACAACTCAGGGTTCACCCCTCCACTTT.

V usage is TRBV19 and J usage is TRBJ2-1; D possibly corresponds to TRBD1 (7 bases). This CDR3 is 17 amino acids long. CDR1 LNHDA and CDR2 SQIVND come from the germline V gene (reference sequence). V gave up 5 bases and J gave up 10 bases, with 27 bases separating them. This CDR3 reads CASSADPGGRGSSEQFF. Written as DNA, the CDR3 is TGTGCCAGTAGTGCGGACCCAGGGGGGCGCGGAAGCTCGGAGCAGTTCTTC.